These 29 T cell receptor beta chains originate from one sample sequenced in a study of cytomegalovirus exposure and HLA in healthy donors. Produced via immunoSEQ multiplex PCR; TCRdb's table is partial and in-frame only. The sample includes about 120,000 clones, about 96% of them seen just once. The sample taken for sequencing was PBMCs. The source of these receptors is a man aged 18 to 30 in good health and CMV-seronegative.

The chain combines TRBV7-9 with TRBJ2-1; possible D gene TRBD2, 5 bases. Looked up from germline, CDR1 is SEHNR and CDR2 is FQNEAQ (reference sequence). Trimming left V 6 bases short and J 6 bases short, with 18 bases between. The CDR3 has 15 amino acids. CDR3 bases: TGTGCCAGCAGGCCGTCCCTCCAGGCGGGCAATGAGCAGTTCTTC. Translation gives CASRPSLQAGNEQFF. The full variable domain, with the rest looked up from reference TRBV7-9 and TRBJ2-1, is DTGVSQNPRHKITKRGQNVTFRCDPISEHNRLYWYRQTLGQGPEFLTYFQNEAQLEKSRLLSDRFSAERPKGSFSTLEIQRTEQGDSAMYLCASRPSLQAGNEQFFGPGTRLTVL.

V is TRBV5-1 and J is TRBJ2-3, with 13 nucleotides matching TRBD2. V gave up 1 base and J gave up 6 bases; unmatched junction bases: 8. The CDR3 loop spans 17 amino acids. Germline V CDR1 and CDR2: SGHRS, YFSETQ. The CDR3, as DNA: TGCGCCAGCAGCTTGCAACTAGCGGGAGGGCCTTTGGATACGCAGTATTTT. Translating gives CASSLQLAGGPLDTQYF.

This chain connects TRBV30 to TRBJ2-7; 8 bases map to TRBD1. V gave up 5 bases and J gave up 6 bases; unmatched junction bases: 9. CDR1 and CDR2 (germline): GTSNPN, SVGIG (reference sequence). The CDR3 totals 13 residues. CDR3 residues: CAWEVPGGVEQYF. The CDR3 bases are TGTGCCTGGGAGGTCCCAGGGGGCGTCGAGCAGTACTTC. The full variable domain, in which reference TRBV30 and TRBJ2-7 provide the parts outside the CDR3, is SQTIHQWPATLVQPVGSPLSLECTVEGTSNPNLYWYRQAAGRGLQLLFYSVGIGQISSEVPQNLSASRPQDRQFILSSKKLLLSDSGFYLCAWEVPGGVEQYFGPGTRLTVT.

The chain joins TRBV4-3 to TRBJ1-3; D is unresolved. The CDR3 extends over 15 amino acids. CDR1 and CDR2 (germline): LGHNA, YSLEER. Trimming took off 0 bases at V and 8 bases at J, with 14 bases between the two ends. The CDR3 sequence: CASSQEGIFRDTIYF. The CDR3 DNA reads TGCGCCAGCAGCCAAGAAGGCATCTTCCGGGACACCATATATTTT.

The chain joins TRBV6-5 to TRBJ2-1, with 8 positions matching TRBD2. The CDR3 sequence is 16 residues long. The V gene's germline CDR1 is MNHEY and CDR2 SVGAGI. V dropped 0 bases and J dropped 3; count of bases not matched to a gene: 4. The DNA of the CDR3 is TGTGCCAGCAGTTACTCGAACAGCGGGAGCTACAATGAGCAGTTCTTC. It codes for CASSYSNSGSYNEQFF.

This chain connects TRBV6-5 to TRBJ2-1; D is perhaps TRBD2 (6 bases). The V end was cut by 2 bases, the J end by 4 bases, with 9 bases between. In germline, CDR1 is MNHEY, CDR2 SVGAGI. CDR3 length: 14 residues. In DNA form, the CDR3 reads TGTGCCAGCAGTTACCCGGGAGAATACAATGAGCAGTTCTTC. This sequence encodes CASSYPGEYNEQFF.

Worth noting for this clone: One junction end disagrees with the germline gene, perhaps due to a read error. The J gene is TRBJ2-7, the V gene TRBV30; 8 bases fit TRBD2. CDR3 length equals 13 residues. The germline V gene has CDR1 GTSNPN and CDR2 SVGIG (reference sequence). CDR3 sequence (DNA): TGTGCCTGGAATAGCGGGGCTTCCTCCGAGCAGTACTTC. The encoded protein is CAWNSGASSEQYF.

V gene TRBV5-1 combines with J gene TRBJ2-7, with 9 bases lining up with TRBD2. Germline loops: CDR1 SGHRS, CDR2 YFSETQ. The CDR3 sequence is 17 residues long. V was pared by 0 bases and J by 2 bases, with 9 bases of the junction left unmatched. CDR3 amino acids: CASSLVAGGPSTYEQYF. The CDR3 bases are TGCGCCAGCAGCTTGGTGGCGGGAGGGCCAAGTACCTACGAGCAGTACTTC.

The chain links TRBV30 to TRBJ2-7; 10 bases agree with TRBD2. This CDR3 comprises 13 residues. J lost 4 bases, V lost 3 bases, and 3 bases had no gene match. Germline CDR1 reads GTSNPN; CDR2 reads SVGIG (reference sequence). Here the CDR3 reads CAWRTSGLYEQYF. CDR3 nucleotides: TGTGCCTGGAGGACTAGCGGGTTATACGAGCAGTACTTC.

The gene calls are TRBV4-3 and TRBJ2-7; TRBD2 aligns across 7 bases. V shed 3 bases and J 3 bases; nucleotides not matched to a gene: 5. From germline, CDR1 is LGHNA and CDR2 YSLEER. The CDR3 has 14 residues. The CDR3 DNA reads as TGCGCCAGCAGCCAGCGGGAGAAAGACTACGAGCAGTACTTC. This codes for CASSQREKDYEQYF.

The chain combines TRBV30 with TRBJ1-1, with 8 bases aligning to TRBD1. The trim removed 5 bases at V and 8 bases at J, leaving 10 bases unmatched. Germline CDR1 GTSNPN, CDR2 SVGIG (reference sequence). CDR3 length equals 13 residues. CDR3 protein: CAWAITGQGEAFF. In nucleotides, the CDR3 is TGTGCCTGGGCGATCACAGGACAGGGCGAAGCTTTCTTT.

V is TRBV28 and J is TRBJ2-7; D is uncertain. Trimming pared 3 bases from V and 4 bases from J, leaving 7 bases between. This CDR3 has 12 amino acids. Germline V CDR1 and CDR2: MDHEN, SYDVKM. CDR3: CASSFDGYEQYF. In nucleotides, the CDR3 is TGTGCCAGCAGTTTCGACGGGTACGAGCAGTACTTC.

The chain joins TRBV5-6 to TRBJ1-4, with D unclear. The CDR3 has 13 residues. Trimming took off 0 bases at V and 4 bases at J, with 4 bases between the two ends. From germline, CDR1 is SGHDT and CDR2 YYEEEE. The CDR3 loop reads CASSLGGNEKLFF. For the CDR3, the DNA is TGTGCCAGCAGCTTGGGAGGTAATGAAAAACTGTTTTTT.

This clone came up once. This rearrangement joins TRBV7-2 to TRBJ1-2, with TRBD1 matching over 10 bases. The junction had 5 bases not matched to a gene; V was cut back by 5 bases and J by 5 bases. This CDR3 has 14 residues. Germline lookup yields CDR1 SGHTA and CDR2 FQGNSA. As DNA, the CDR3 is TGTGCCAGCAGCGGGCGGACAGGGGGATATGGCTACACCTTC. Amino acids: CASSGRTGGYGYTF.

The gene calls are TRBV4-3 and TRBJ1-1; tentatively, D is TRBD1 (6 bases). Germline V lookup: CDR1 LGHNA, CDR2 YSLEER. This CDR3 has 18 amino acids. V lost 0 bases, J lost 5 bases, and 22 bases lay in between. The DNA for the CDR3 is TGCGCCAGCAGCCAAGAGATCCGTCACAGGGATGTAGGGACTGAAGCTTTCTTT. Protein sequence: CASSQEIRHRDVGTEAFF.

This chain joins TRBV28 and TRBJ2-7; D unclear. Germline CDR1 MDHEN, CDR2 SYDVKM. The ends were cut back, 7 bases at V and 6 bases at J, with 19 bases in the middle. The CDR3 contains 14 residues. The CDR3 DNA reads as TGTGCCAGCAAGGCTAGACTCATTGTAGGCGAGCAGTACTTC. As protein: CASKARLIVGEQYF. The complete variable domain, with remaining parts taken from reference TRBV28 and TRBJ2-7, reads DVKVTQSSRYLVKRTGEKVFLECVQDMDHENMFWYRQDPGLGLRLIYFSYDVKMKEKGDIPEGYSVSREKKERFSLILESASTNQTSMYLCASKARLIVGEQYFGPGTRLTVT.

The chain links TRBV23-1 to TRBJ2-1; 9 nucleotides align to TRBD2. TRBV23-1 counts as an open reading frame of uncertain function. This CDR3 comprises 17 residues. Losses at the gene ends were 6 bases for V and 6 bases for J; bases not matched to a gene: 15. CDR3: CASSRDLGTSRSNEQFF. The CDR3 nucleotides are TGCGCCAGCAGCCGGGATTTGGGGACTAGCAGGAGCAATGAGCAGTTCTTC.

This clone was observed a single time. This chain links TRBV5-1 with TRBJ1-3; no clear D gene. Germline V gene lookup returns CDR1 SGHRS and CDR2 YFSETQ. The length of the CDR3 is 15 residues. Trimming stripped 5 bases from V and 0 bases from J, with 12 bases between. The CDR3 sequence: CASSFEGSSGNTIYF. Here the CDR3 DNA reads TGCGCCAGCAGTTTTGAAGGGAGCTCTGGAAACACCATATATTTT.

The chain joins TRBV19 to TRBJ2-1; weak D call: TRBD2 (5 bases). Between the trimmed V and J ends, which lost 2 bases and 9 bases, there was a span of 17 bases. The CDR3 covers 15 residues. In germline, CDR1 is LNHDA, CDR2 SQIVND (reference sequence). In DNA form, the CDR3 reads TGTGCCAGTAGTATACTCAGCGGACCCCGCAGTGAGCAGTTCTTC. Translated, it gives CASSILSGPRSEQFF.

The chain recombines TRBV5-6 with TRBJ1-1; 9 bases map to TRBD1. This CDR3 spans 14 amino acids. Germline-derived CDR1 and CDR2 are SGHDT and YYEEEE. V lost 3 bases to trimming and J lost 6 bases; unmatched junction nucleotides: 6. The CDR3 is CASSWLDRGAEAFF. CDR3 DNA: TGTGCCAGCAGCTGGTTGGACAGGGGAGCTGAAGCTTTCTTT.

The chain has TRBV29-1 and TRBJ2-1; D is perhaps TRBD2 (5 bases). This CDR3 region has 12 residues. In germline, CDR1 is SQVTM, CDR2 ANQGSEA. Trimming left V 4 bases short and J 8 bases short, with 12 bases between. The CDR3 loop is CSVVGLRDEQFF. The CDR3 nucleotides are TGCAGCGTTGTAGGACTTAGGGATGAGCAGTTCTTC.

The rearrangement joins TRBV6-5 to TRBJ2-1, with TRBD2 matching over 9 bases. The CDR3 runs to 15 residues. The germline V gene has CDR1 MNHEY and CDR2 SVGAGI. J gave up 6 bases and V 2 bases, and 5 bases lay outside the gene matches. Here the CDR3 reads CASSYAGGGGNEQFF. In DNA, the CDR3 is TGTGCCAGCAGTTACGCGGGAGGGGGCGGCAATGAGCAGTTCTTC.

This clone showed up just once. The CDR3: CASSPYRARAFF. The DNA of the CDR3 is TGTGCCAGCAGCCCCTACAGGGCGAGGGCTTTCTTT. V and J are TRBV5-6 and TRBJ1-1; possibly TRBD1 for D (6 bases). The CDR3 has 12 residues. The V gene's germline CDR1 is SGHDT and CDR2 YYEEEE. Trimming left V 4 bases short and J 11 bases short, with 15 bases between.

The chain employs TRBV10-3 and TRBJ2-1, with D maybe TRBD2 (6 bases). The CDR3 runs 11 residues. Germline assignment: CDR1 ENHRY and CDR2 SYGVKD. V shed 10 bases and J shed 6 bases, with 10 bases lying between them. In DNA, the CDR3 is TGTGCCACCGGGACTGCCAATGAGCAGTTCTTC. It is translated as CATGTANEQFF.

The CDR3 region is CASSIFVGGSYEQYF. CDR3 in DNA: TGTGCCAGCAGTATCTTCGTCGGCGGATCCTACGAGCAGTACTTC. This chain links TRBV6-1 with TRBJ2-7, with unresolved D. The CDR3 has 15 residues. Trimming cost V 5 bases and J 1 base, with 15 bases left between them. Germline loops: CDR1 MNHNS, CDR2 SASEGT.

The chain recombines TRBV7-9 with TRBJ2-1; D remains unclear. V shed 0 bases and J shed 2 bases, with 5 bases lying between them. There are 14 residues in the CDR3. CDR1 and CDR2 (germline): SEHNR, FQNEAQ (reference sequence). CDR3 nucleotides: TGTGCCAGCAGCTTAGCCTACGCCTACAATGAGCAGTTCTTC. Protein sequence: CASSLAYAYNEQFF.

This clone was observed once. The chain joins TRBV5-1 to TRBJ2-2, with TRBD2 identical over 15 bases. Losses at the gene ends were 3 bases for V and 8 bases for J; bases not matched to a gene: 5. The V gene's germline CDR1 is SGHRS and CDR2 YFSETQ. CDR3 size: 16 residues. In DNA form, the CDR3 reads TGCGCCAGCAGCTCTGGACTAGCGGGAGGGCCGGGGGAGCTGTTTTTT. It codes for CASSSGLAGGPGELFF. Full variable domain (outside the CDR3, taken from reference TRBV5-1 and TRBJ2-2): KAGVTQTPRYLIKTRGQQVTLSCSPISGHRSVSWYQQTPGQGLQFLFEYFSETQRNKGNFPGRFSGRQFSNSRSEMNVSTLELGDSALYLCASSSGLAGGPGELFFGEGSRLTVL.

V gene TRBV6-5 combines with J gene TRBJ1-3; D not certain. This CDR3 has 15 residues. V was shortened by 0 bases and J by 2 bases, with 8 bases between the two germline ends. In germline, CDR1 is MNHEY, CDR2 SVGAGI. The CDR3 sequence: CASSYSPQTGNTIYF. CDR3 DNA sequence: TGTGCCAGCAGTTACTCGCCACAGACTGGAAACACCATATATTTT.

The chain is built from TRBV25-1 and TRBJ2-7; 7 positions match TRBD1. Losses at the gene ends were 8 bases for V and 0 bases for J; bases not matched to a gene: 4. CDR3 length equals 13 residues. Germline V CDR1 and CDR2: MGHDK, SYGVNS. This CDR3 is CASGRQGSYEQYF. CDR3 nucleotide sequence: TGTGCCAGCGGAAGACAGGGCTCCTACGAGCAGTACTTC.